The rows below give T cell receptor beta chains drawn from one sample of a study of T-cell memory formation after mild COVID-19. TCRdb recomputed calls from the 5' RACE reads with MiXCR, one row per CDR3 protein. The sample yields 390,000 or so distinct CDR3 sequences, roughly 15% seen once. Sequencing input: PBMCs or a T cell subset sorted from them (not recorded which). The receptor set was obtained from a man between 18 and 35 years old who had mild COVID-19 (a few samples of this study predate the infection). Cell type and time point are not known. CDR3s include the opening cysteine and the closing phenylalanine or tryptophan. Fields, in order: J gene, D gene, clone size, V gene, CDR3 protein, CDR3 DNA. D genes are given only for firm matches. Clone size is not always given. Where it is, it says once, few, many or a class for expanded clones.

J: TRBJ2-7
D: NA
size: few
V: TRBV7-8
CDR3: CASSLDRSATYEQYF
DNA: TGTGCCAGCAGCTTGGATCGTAGCGCAACCTACGAGCAGTACTTC

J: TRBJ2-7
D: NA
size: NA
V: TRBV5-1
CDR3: CASSLGSNSYEQYF
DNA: TGCGCCAGCAGCTTAGGGAGCAACTCCTACGAGCAGTACTTC

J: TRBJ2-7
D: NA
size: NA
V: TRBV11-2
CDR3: CASSFTGEQYF
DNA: TGTGCCAGCAGCTTTACGGGGGAGCAGTACTTC

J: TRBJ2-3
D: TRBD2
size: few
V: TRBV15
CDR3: CATSTGTSRLDTQYF
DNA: TGTGCCACCAGCACCGGGACTAGCCGATTGGATACGCAGTATTTT

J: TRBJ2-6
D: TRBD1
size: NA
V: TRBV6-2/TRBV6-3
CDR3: CASSYWDRGPNSGANVLTF
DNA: TGTGCCAGCAGTTACTGGGACAGGGGACCCAACTCTGGGGCCAACGTCCTGACTTTC

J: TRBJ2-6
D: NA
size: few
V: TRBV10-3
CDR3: CAISEGVSGANVLTF
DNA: TGTGCCATCAGTGAGGGGGTGTCTGGGGCCAACGTCCTGACTTTC

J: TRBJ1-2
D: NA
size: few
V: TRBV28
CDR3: CASSLFSDYGYTF
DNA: TGTGCCAGCAGTTTATTTTCAGACTATGGCTACACCTTC

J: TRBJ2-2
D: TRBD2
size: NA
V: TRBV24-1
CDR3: CATRRLAGGLNTGELFF
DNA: TGTGCCACCAGGAGACTAGCGGGGGGACTGAACACCGGGGAGCTGTTTTTT

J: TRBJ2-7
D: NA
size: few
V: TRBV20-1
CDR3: CSAWGTYEQYF
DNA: TGCAGTGCGTGGGGGACCTACGAGCAGTACTTC

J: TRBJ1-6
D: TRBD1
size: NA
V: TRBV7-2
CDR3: CASSLYAGTDNSPLHF
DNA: TGTGCCAGCAGCTTGTACGCCGGGACAGATAATTCACCCCTCCACTTT

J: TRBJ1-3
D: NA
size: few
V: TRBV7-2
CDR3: CASSFGPTSSGNTIYF
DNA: TGTGCCAGCAGCTTCGGCCCGACCAGCTCTGGAAACACCATATATTTT

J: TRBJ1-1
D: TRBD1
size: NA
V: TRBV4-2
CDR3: CASSHPPGQGALNTEAFF
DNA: TGTGCCAGCAGCCACCCCCCGGGACAGGGGGCTCTGAACACTGAAGCTTTCTTT

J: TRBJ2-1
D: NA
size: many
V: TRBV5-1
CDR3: CASRPTRNNEQFF
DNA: TGCGCCAGCAGACCGACCAGAAACAATGAGCAGTTCTTC

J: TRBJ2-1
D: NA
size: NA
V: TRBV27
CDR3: CASSLDSSLHEQFF
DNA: TGTGCCAGCAGTTTAGACTCGTCTTTGCATGAGCAGTTCTTC

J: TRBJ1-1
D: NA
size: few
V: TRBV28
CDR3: CASSTGSTEAFF
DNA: TGTGCCAGCAGTACAGGGTCCACTGAAGCTTTCTTT

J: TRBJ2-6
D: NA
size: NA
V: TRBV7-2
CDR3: CASSLGPTGANVLTF
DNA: TGTGCCAGCAGCTTAGGGCCAACTGGGGCCAACGTCCTGACTTTC

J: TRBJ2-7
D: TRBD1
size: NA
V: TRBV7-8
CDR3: CASSPRTGDPPHYEQYF
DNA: TGTGCCAGCAGCCCACGGACAGGCGATCCCCCTCACTACGAGCAGTACTTC